This TCR beta chain came from a study of blood T cell repertoires in COVID-19 (dated by TCRdb to about 2020). General notes on the study: Samples from collaborators originated in the United States, Italy and Spain and spanned both the acute and convalescent phases of COVID-19. The dataset comprised deeply sampled blood TCRbeta repertoires from subjects exposed to, actively infected with, or recovered from COVID-19. Where HLA class I and class II types were available, the types were taken from metadata supplied by the sample provider, not from assay-based typing. The repertoires were released in a freely available public database intended as a resource for research on the immune response to SARS-CoV-2. Sample metadata almost always included a de-identified subject ID, COVID-19 status, age in years and sex. The samples were drawn from the first 160 participants of the ongoing ImmuneRACE study and from 1,254 subjects provided by 6 global collaborators. The prospective study material was composed of cDNA or gDNA derived from T cells, B-cell-depleted T cells, or PBMCs.

Comment on this clone: Which antigen it targets is not known. Base qualities are missing; no much larger clone stands one base away.

Points the paper makes about the study in general: Clinical and demographic metadata were provided uncurated, with the amount varying by source and participant.

The immunoSEQ Assay, a bias-controlled multiplex PCR, was used to amplify TCRbeta CDR3 regions from genomic DNA. In the original analysis: Nucleated cell counts per sample were estimated from amplification of reference gene primers within the assay. To quantify the absolute abundance of each unique TCRbeta CDR3 rearrangement, sequence reads were collapsed and filtered. For each sample, productive Simpson clonality was calculated as the square root of Simpson's diversity index over productive rearrangements. The source is immuneACCESS, and TCRdb retained only in-frame sequences with V and J called. Part of the clones is not carried over; for the studies checked, unresolved V genes explain less than half of this, and the remainder is unexplained. That table gives V, J and clone size, and the DNA gave D and trimming. The sample records about 94,000 clones, 87% of which are singletons. The biggest ten clones account for around 7% of the sample.

The collaborating institutions used their own protocols to collect whole blood in K2EDTA tubes. Collaborator samples were shipped for TCRbeta analysis as frozen whole blood, isolated PBMCs, or DNA extracted from either sample type. The sample consisted of peripheral blood. The sequence was collected from a human donor with acute or convalescent COVID-19. The donor label of this sample is uncertain.

CDR3 protein: CASSTGEDTEAFF. At the DNA level, the sequence is TGTGCCAGCTCGACAGGGGAGGACACTGAAGCTTTCTTT. Here the chain combines TRBV18 and TRBJ1-1; TRBD1 matches 8 bases in the middle. Germline trimming amounts to 6 bases on V and 3 bases on J, with 3 as the count of junction bases outside the gene matches. Its CDR3 holds 13 amino acids, cysteine through phenylalanine. The read is trimmed to its CDR3 DNA, 39 bases read in frame from base 1. Sequences KGHSH (CDR1) and LQKENI (CDR2) are obtained from the germline V gene.